This T cell receptor (beta chain) was observed in a study of blood T cell repertoires in COVID-19. There are a few counts of this clone. In the same sample, other DNA sequences code for this CDR3. The protocol was immunoSEQ multiplex PCR, while the TCRdb copy is restricted to in-frame clones and leaves out a portion. In the table there are 37,000 or so clones, almost 90% of which are singletons. With 0 bases removed from V and 3 bases from J, the gap between germline ends came to 8 bases. The CDR3 has 14 amino acids. Germline CDR1 and CDR2: SGDLS and YYNGEE. Input material: peripheral blood. The chain recombines TRBV9 with TRBJ2-3; a weak D match, TRBD1 (6 bases). This TCR was sampled from a man between 65 and 85 years old with acute or convalescent COVID-19. This CDR3 reads CASSVGRGTDTQYF. Here the CDR3 DNA reads TGTGCCAGCAGCGTAGGCAGGGGAACAGATACGCAGTATTTT. Full variable domain (remainder filled in from reference TRBV9 and TRBJ2-3): DSGVTQTPKHLITATGQRVTLRCSPRSGDLSVYWYQQSLDQGLQFLIQYYNGEERAKGNILERFSAQQFPDLHSELNLSSLELGDSALYFCASSVGRGTDTQYFGPGTRLTVL.